This T cell receptor beta chain was recorded in a study of CDR3 diversity in severe acne. Each CDR3 protein is one row after TCRdb ran MiXCR on the PCR reads. The table lists more than 85,000 distinct CDR3 sequences, under 55% of them singletons, with approximately 10% in the top ten. CDR1 and CDR2 (germline): SGHNT, YENEEA. This CDR3 spans 23 amino acids. The ends were cut back, 1 base at V and 0 bases at J, with 31 bases in the middle. Material for sequencing was blood. This sequence originates from a male donor with severe acne vulgaris. The chain carries TRBV11-3 and TRBJ2-1; D may be TRBD2 (7 bases). The CDR3 DNA reads TGTGCCAGCAGCTTAGCCCATTCGGGTCCCGGGGGGCTTCAAGTAAGCTCCTACAATGAGCAGTTCTTC. Its translation: CASSLAHSGPGGLQVSSYNEQFF.